The clone carrying this TCR beta chain has just a few counts. Source study methods: The assay estimated nucleated cells by amplifying reference gene primers. Profiling relied on immunoSEQ multiplex PCR, and the TCRdb table lists in-frame clones only, not all of them. V and J calls and clone size are those listed in that table; D and trimming were worked out from the DNA. The data hold 130,000 or so clones, with roughly three quarters observed a single time. The data were taken from a study of blood T cell repertoires in COVID-19. Study-wide background: The United States, Italy and Spain provided the acute and convalescent COVID-19 samples. T cells, B-cell-depleted T cells, or PBMCs provided the cDNA or gDNA that served as material.

This CDR3 comprises 15 residues. Trimming took 4 bases from V and 5 from J; bases not matched to a gene: 7. The germline gives CDR1 KGHSH, CDR2 LQKENI. The chain has TRBV18 and TRBJ1-1; 10 nucleotides match TRBD1. Sequencing input: peripheral blood. The sequence derives from a human donor in a cohort sampled during active COVID-19. Here the CDR3 reads CASSLRQGAWTEAFF. In DNA, the CDR3 is TGTGCCAGCTCACTACGACAGGGGGCGTGGACTGAAGCTTTCTTT.